These T cell receptor beta chains were read from a single sample in a study of OX40 agonist ivuxolimab in advanced cancers. Clones were read by immunoSEQ multiplex PCR, and TCRdb kept only the in-frame ones, dropping some. The table includes around 120,000 clones, 85% to 90% detected once. The sample in question was CD4+ or CD8+ T cells sorted from blood, obtained in a trial of the OX40 agonist ivuxolimab. The receptors were sampled from an adult with an advanced solid tumor such as melanoma, head and neck, liver or kidney cancer. The CDR3 runs from the conserved cysteine through the conserved F or W. The D gene is left open where the match is weak. Rows give clone size only sometimes, using once, few, many, or a class for an expanded clone.

v_call,d_call,clone_size,j_call,cdr3_aa,cdr3_nt
TRBV2,.,.,TRBJ2-7,CASRESLWARQDSFSYEQYF,TGTGCCAGCAGGGAAAGCCTCTGGGCACGCCAGGACAGCTTTAGCTACGAGCAGTACTTC
TRBV19,TRBD1,.,TRBJ2-3,CASSISGTADTQYF,TGTGCCAGTAGTATCTCCGGGACAGCAGATACGCAGTATTTT
TRBV28,.,.,TRBJ1-2,CASGNGGSAHLNYGYTF,TGTGCCAGCGGGAACGGGGGCTCGGCCCACCTTAACTATGGCTACACCTTC
TRBV7-3,.,.,TRBJ2-5,CASSPRLGETQYF,TGTGCCAGCAGCCCCCGACTAGGCGAGACCCAGTACTTC
TRBV5-1,TRBD1,once,TRBJ2-2,CASSLGTGNTGELFF,TGCGCCAGCAGCTTAGGGACAGGGAACACCGGGGAGCTGTTTTTT
TRBV19,TRBD1,.,TRBJ1-4,CASARTGEGEKLFF,TGTGCCAGTGCACGGACAGGGGAAGGTGAAAAACTGTTTTTT
TRBV4-3,.,.,TRBJ1-3,CASSQSTGVNLYF,TGCGCCAGCAGCCAGTCGACAGGCGTTAATTTATATTTT
TRBV18,TRBD2,.,TRBJ2-5,CASSPPNRGEGETQYF,TGTGCCAGCTCACCACCGAACCGGGGGGAAGGAGAGACCCAGTACTTC
TRBV28,TRBD1,.,TRBJ1-5,CASSPSGTGANQPQHF,TGTGCCAGCAGCCCATCCGGGACAGGGGCCAATCAGCCCCAGCATTTT
TRBV27,.,.,TRBJ1-3,CASSLSRALPGNTIYF,TGTGCCAGCAGTTTATCGAGGGCCTTACCTGGAAACACCATATATTTT
TRBV7-9,TRBD1,.,TRBJ1-5,CASSHDRGLNQPQHF,TGTGCCAGCAGCCATGACAGGGGGCTGAATCAGCCCCAGCATTTT
TRBV9,.,.,TRBJ2-1,CASSALTGMNGVGSYNEQFF,TGTGCCAGCAGCGCCTTAACAGGGATGAACGGGGTGGGGTCCTACAATGAGCAGTTCTTC
TRBV19,TRBD2,.,TRBJ2-1,CASSIGGAGGHNEQFF,TGTGCCAGTAGTATAGGGGGAGCGGGGGGCCACAATGAGCAGTTCTTC
TRBV7-9,TRBD1,.,TRBJ2-1,CASSLEGTGGYNEQFF,TGTGCCAGCAGCTTAGAAGGGACAGGGGGGTACAATGAGCAGTTCTTC
TRBV2,.,few,TRBJ1-5,CASSDRYSNQPQHF,TGTGCCAGCAGTGATCGGTATAGCAATCAGCCCCAGCATTTT
TRBV30,TRBD1,.,TRBJ1-6,CAWSVIRTGTLHF,TGTGCCTGGAGTGTTATACGGACAGGGACCCTCCACTTT
TRBV19,TRBD1,.,TRBJ2-3,CASSSRDREDTQYF,TGTGCCAGTAGTTCCCGGGACAGGGAGGATACGCAGTATTTT
TRBV5-1,TRBD1,.,TRBJ1-4,CASSSDRVWEKLFF,TGCGCCAGCAGCTCGGACAGGGTTTGGGAAAAACTGTTTTTT
TRBV7-2,TRBD1,.,TRBJ1-2,CASSPRQGYYGYTF,TGTGCCAGCAGCCCCCGACAGGGGTATTATGGCTACACCTTC
TRBV5-1,.,once,TRBJ2-3,CASSLGTFTDTQYF,TGCGCCAGCAGCTTGGGAACCTTCACAGATACGCAGTATTTT
TRBV6-5,TRBD1,.,TRBJ1-6,CASSSRTGAPSMPLHF,TGTGCCAGCAGTTCGCGGACAGGGGCCCCCTCTATGCCCCTCCACTTT
TRBV4-1,.,.,TRBJ2-1,CASSQDRGREQFF,TGCGCCAGCAGCCAAGATAGAGGAAGGGAGCAGTTCTTC
TRBV4-3,.,.,TRBJ1-2,CASSQGAGGYGYTF,TGCGCCAGCAGCCAAGGAGCGGGGGGGTATGGCTACACCTTC
TRBV28,.,.,TRBJ2-3,CASSLQRGTQYF,TGTGCCAGCAGTTTACAACGAGGTACGCAGTATTTT
TRBV18,TRBD2,.,TRBJ2-3,CASSPSAGVPTDTQYF,TGTGCCAGCTCACCATCAGCGGGGGTCCCCACAGATACGCAGTATTTT
TRBV7-2,.,.,TRBJ2-2,CASSLYTGELFF,TGTGCCAGCAGCTTATACACCGGGGAGCTGTTTTTT
TRBV19,.,once,TRBJ2-7,CASSARRGSSYEQYF,TGTGCCAGTAGTGCCCGTAGGGGAAGCTCCTACGAGCAGTACTTC
TRBV6-5,.,.,TRBJ2-5,CASSYGEGGQETQYF,TGTGCCAGCAGTTACGGGGAGGGGGGCCAAGAGACCCAGTACTTC
TRBV27,TRBD1,.,TRBJ1-2,CASRSPGTANYGYTF,TGTGCCAGCAGGTCCCCCGGGACAGCTAACTATGGCTACACCTTC
TRBV7-2,.,.,TRBJ2-1,CASTQAYGTTNEQFF,TGTGCCAGCACCCAAGCTTACGGGACCACGAATGAGCAGTTCTTC
TRBV7-2,.,.,TRBJ1-2,CASSSQQGIYGYTF,TGTGCCAGCAGCTCCCAACAGGGTATCTATGGCTACACCTTC
TRBV19,.,few,TRBJ1-5,CASSIRGGRRKTGNQPQHF,TGTGCCAGTAGTATTAGAGGTGGCAGGAGGAAGACTGGCAATCAGCCCCAGCATTTT
TRBV7-6,.,.,TRBJ2-1,CASSLGWGASNEQFF,TGTGCCAGCAGCTTAGGATGGGGGGCCTCCAATGAGCAGTTCTTC
TRBV28,.,.,TRBJ2-7,CASSSIGSLYEQYF,TGTGCCAGCAGTTCAATAGGGAGCCTCTACGAGCAGTACTTC
TRBV6-5,.,.,TRBJ2-7,CASSDLGGYEQYF,TGTGCCAGCAGTGACCTCGGGGGTTACGAGCAGTACTTC
TRBV7-2,.,.,TRBJ2-3,CASSLVAGGGRGPQYF,TGTGCCAGCAGCTTAGTCGCTGGAGGGGGTCGGGGGCCGCAGTATTTT
TRBV6-5,TRBD1,.,TRBJ1-3,CASSQGQGSRNTIYF,TGTGCCAGCAGTCAGGGACAGGGAAGCAGAAACACCATATATTTT
TRBV5-4,TRBD1,.,TRBJ1-4,CASSFQQGAGEKLFF,TGTGCCAGCAGCTTCCAACAGGGGGCTGGGGAAAAACTGTTTTTT
TRBV10-1,TRBD1,.,TRBJ1-6,CASSTGGVAPLHF,TGCGCCAGCAGTACAGGGGGAGTTGCACCCCTCCACTTT
TRBV18,TRBD1,.,TRBJ2-7,CASSITGANSYEQYF,TGTGCCAGCTCAATAACAGGGGCCAATTCCTACGAGCAGTACTTC
TRBV19,.,.,TRBJ1-5,CATRQVPTQPQHF,TGTGCCACCCGACAGGTACCGACTCAGCCCCAGCATTTT
TRBV2,TRBD2,.,TRBJ2-2,CASGPHSGGVYGELFF,TGTGCCAGCGGACCCCATAGCGGGGGGGTCTACGGGGAGCTGTTTTTT
TRBV6-5,.,.,TRBJ1-2,CASSYGRINYGYTF,TGTGCCAGCAGTTATGGCCGGATTAACTATGGCTACACCTTC
TRBV4-3,.,.,TRBJ1-2,CASSTSGGNYGYTF,TGCGCCAGCAGCACATCCGGCGGCAACTATGGCTACACCTTC
TRBV15,.,.,TRBJ1-1,CATTESLSTEAFF,TGTGCCACCACGGAGAGTTTGAGCACTGAAGCTTTCTTT
TRBV5-1,TRBD2,.,TRBJ2-3,CASSLVSGGVDTQYF,TGCGCCAGCAGCTTGGTTAGCGGGGGTGTAGATACGCAGTATTTT
TRBV4-1,TRBD1,.,TRBJ2-5,CASSQVPRGLETQYF,TGCGCCAGCAGCCAAGTTCCCAGGGGGCTGGAGACCCAGTACTTC
TRBV10-3,TRBD2,once,TRBJ2-5,CAISLAGGGETQYF,TGTGCCATCAGTCTTGCGGGGGGCGGGGAGACCCAGTACTTC